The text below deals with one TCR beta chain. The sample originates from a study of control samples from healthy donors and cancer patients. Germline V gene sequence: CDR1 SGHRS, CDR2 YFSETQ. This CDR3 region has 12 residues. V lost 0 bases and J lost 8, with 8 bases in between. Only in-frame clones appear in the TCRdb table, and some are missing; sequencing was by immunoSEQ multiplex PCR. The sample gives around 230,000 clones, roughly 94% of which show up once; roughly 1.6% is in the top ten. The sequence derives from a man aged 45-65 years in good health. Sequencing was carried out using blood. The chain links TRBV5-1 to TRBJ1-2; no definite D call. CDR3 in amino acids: CASSLDRSGYTF. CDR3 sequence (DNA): TGCGCCAGCAGCTTGGACAGAAGCGGCTACACCTTC.